This entry lists 26 T cell receptor beta chains sequenced from one sample in a study of blood T cells in healthy people across ages. Next came a second PCR, run for roughly 7 to 12 cycles, which used a sample-barcoded 5' primer along with a J-beta primer mix. TCRdb reprocessed the 5' RACE reads with MiXCR, giving one entry per CDR3 protein. The sample consists of almost 550,000 distinct CDR3 sequences, around 24% of them appearing once. A further study also used this sample, focusing on T cells of mothers and their children.

The sequencing input was blood. The receptors shown here come from a boy aged 5-17 years in good health.

V and J are TRBV20-1 and TRBJ2-7; 7 bases agree with TRBD2. Germline V CDR1 and CDR2: DFQATT, SNEGSKA (reference sequence). The CDR3 has 14 amino acids. Trimming cost V 5 bases and J 1 base; bases outside gene matches: 8. CDR3 nucleotides: TGCAGTGCTGGGAGGGGCGGAAGTTCCTACGAGCAGTACTTC. Protein product: CSAGRGGSSYEQYF.

The chain combines TRBV18 with TRBJ2-5; 9 bases align to TRBD2. After removal of 4 bases from V and 5 bases from J, the junction contained 11 bases not matched to a gene. The CDR3 length is 16 residues. CDR1 is KGHSH, CDR2 LQKENI, per germline. The CDR3 loop is CASSRGLSGGQETQYF. As DNA, the CDR3 is TGTGCCAGCTCACGCGGCTTAAGCGGGGGGCAGGAGACCCAGTACTTC.

V gene TRBV12-5 combines with J gene TRBJ2-3; the D gene is possibly TRBD2 (6 bases). In germline, CDR1 is LGHNT, CDR2 FRNRAP. The CDR3 is made up of 12 amino acids. The V and J ends lost 6 bases and 5 bases respectively, with 9 bases between them. The CDR3 protein is CASGSGEDTQYF. The DNA of the CDR3 is TGTGCTAGTGGGTCGGGGGAAGATACGCAGTATTTT.

The chain joins TRBV10-3 to TRBJ1-1; D call uncertain. From germline, CDR1 is ENHRY and CDR2 SYGVKD. This CDR3 is 13 amino acids long. The germline V and J ends were trimmed by 4 bases and 1 base, with 7 bases remaining between them. CDR3 in DNA: TGTGCCATCAGTGTGGCGGGGAACACTGAAGCTTTCTTT. Translation gives CAISVAGNTEAFF.

Only a few counts were recorded for this clonotype. The chain has TRBV14 and TRBJ2-7, with D unresolved. Per the germline V gene, CDR1 is SGHDN and CDR2 is FVKESK. The germline V and J ends were trimmed by 1 base and 6 bases, with 13 bases remaining between them. This CDR3 is 14 amino acids long. The CDR3 is CASSQVVTGAEQYF. The CDR3, as DNA: TGTGCCAGCAGCCAAGTGGTAACCGGAGCCGAGCAGTACTTC. Filled out from reference TRBV14 and TRBJ2-7, the complete variable domain reads EAGVTQFPSHSVIEKGQTVTLRCDPISGHDNLYWYRRVMGKEIKFLLHFVKESKQDESGMPNNRFLAERTGGTYSTLKVQPAELEDSGVYFCASSQVVTGAEQYFGPGTRLTVT.

V gene TRBV30 combines with J gene TRBJ2-4; tentatively, D is TRBD1 (6 bases). Trimming shortened V by 0 bases and J by 8 bases, and 14 bases separated the two germline ends. The CDR3 has 14 amino acids. From germline, CDR1 is GTSNPN and CDR2 SVGIG (reference sequence). In DNA, the CDR3 is TGTGCCTGGAGTGTACTTCAGGGGAAGGACATTCAGTACTTC. Encoded protein: CAWSVLQGKDIQYF.

This clonotype was seen only a few times. This sequence joins TRBV6-2 or TRBV6-3 and TRBJ2-5; 8 positions match TRBD2. The V gene's germline CDR1 is MNHEY and CDR2 SVGEGT. This CDR3 is built from 14 residues. Germline trimming cut 6 bases from V and 4 bases from J; bases unmatched to any gene: 7. In DNA, the CDR3 is TGTGCCAGCAGCTCAACCGCGGGGGGAGAGACCCAGTACTTC. Protein sequence: CASSSTAGGETQYF.

This sequence joins TRBV28 and TRBJ2-5; 9 nucleotides agree with TRBD1. The DNA end is more similar to TRBJ2-7, so the J call may be wrong. Germline CDR1 is MDHEN and CDR2 is SYDVKM. The CDR3 length is 14 residues. Written as DNA, the CDR3 is TGTGCCAGCGTAACCGGGACAGGGTTATACGAGCAGTACTTC. Translated: CASVTGTGLYEQYF.

This clonotype was seen repeatedly, ten times or more. The V gene is TRBV6-2 or TRBV6-3, the J gene TRBJ2-1, with a tentative D call TRBD1 (5 bases). Between the trimmed V and J ends, which lost 6 bases and 6 bases, there was a span of 12 bases. The germline gives CDR1 MNHEY, CDR2 SVGEGT. This CDR3 is built from 13 residues. CDR3 coding DNA: TGTGCCAGCAGCCAAGACAGTCCCAATGAGCAGTTCTTC. This translates into CASSQDSPNEQFF.

The V and J genes are TRBV19 and TRBJ2-3; 10 nucleotides line up with TRBD2. Trimming cost V 6 bases and J 3 bases; bases outside gene matches: 9. The CDR3 extends over 16 amino acids. From germline, CDR1 is LNHDA and CDR2 SQIVND (reference sequence). CDR3 sequence (DNA): TGTGCCAGTAGCCCCTCCCAGCGGGAGGGGACAGATACGCAGTATTTT. Translation: CASSPSQREGTDTQYF. Looking up the rest from reference TRBV19 and TRBJ2-3 gives the full variable domain: DGGITQSPKYLFRKEGQNVTLSCEQNLNHDAMYWYRQDPGQGLRLIYYSQIVNDFQKGDIAEGYSVSREKKESFPLTVTSAQKNPTAFYLCASSPSQREGTDTQYFGPGTRLTVL.

The J gene is TRBJ1-4, the V gene TRBV27, with 7 bases aligning to TRBD1. Germline V gene lookup returns CDR1 MNHEY and CDR2 SMNVEV (reference sequence). The CDR3 extends over 15 amino acids. The V gene end was trimmed by 3 bases and the J gene end by 6 bases; junction bases not matched to a gene: 7. In DNA, the CDR3 is TGTGCCAGCAGTTTCTCGACAGGGAGGTATGAAAAACTGTTTTTT. It translates to CASSFSTGRYEKLFF.

This clonotype was counted between two and nine times. The chain employs TRBV20-1 and TRBJ2-7; D possibly corresponds to TRBD2 (6 bases). V was trimmed by 1 base and J by 1 base, leaving 8 bases between them. The germline V gene encodes CDR1 DFQATT and CDR2 SNEGSKA (reference sequence). The CDR3 is 13 amino acids. CDR3 loop: CSARGRESYEQYF. The CDR3 nucleotides are TGCAGTGCTAGAGGGCGGGAATCCTACGAGCAGTACTTC.

This clonotype was observed at least ten times. The chain carries TRBV20-1 and TRBJ2-5; 11 bases fit TRBD2. CDR1 is DFQATT, CDR2 SNEGSKA, per germline (reference sequence). The ends lost 3 bases at V and 5 bases at J; junction bases unmatched: 8. This CDR3 spans 15 amino acids. The chain's CDR3 is CSASTSGGFGETQYF. For the CDR3, the DNA is TGCAGTGCTAGTACTAGCGGGGGCTTTGGGGAGACCCAGTACTTC.

This chain uses TRBV4-3 with TRBJ2-7; 9 bases are shared with TRBD1. Trimming cost V 3 bases and J 0 bases; bases outside gene matches: 6. CDR3 size: 16 residues. Germline CDR1 LGHNA, CDR2 YSLEER. Here the CDR3 DNA reads TGCGCCAGCAGCCACGACAGGGGGTCCAGCTCCTACGAGCAGTACTTC. The encoded protein is CASSHDRGSSSYEQYF.

This clonotype was recorded only once. This sequence joins TRBV4-3 and TRBJ1-4; 9 bases align to TRBD1. The CDR3 runs to 14 residues. Losses at the gene ends were 8 bases for V and 8 bases for J; bases not matched to a gene: 9. Germline V gene data show CDR1 as LGHNA and CDR2 as YSLEER. The DNA for the CDR3 is TGCGCCAGCCGAGACAGGGGGAATGGGGAAAAACTGTTTTTT. Protein product: CASRDRGNGEKLFF.

Regarding this clonotype: At one end, the junction sequence differs from germline, possibly due to a read error. The V and J genes are TRBV2 and TRBJ2-7, with D possibly being TRBD1 (6 bases). Germline lookup yields CDR1 SNHLY and CDR2 FYNNEI. The CDR3 sequence is 14 residues long. The CDR3 nucleotides read TGTGCCAGCAGTGCAACGGGACATTCCTACGAGCAGCACTTC. This translates into CASSATGHSYEQHF.

The chain employs TRBV6-1 and TRBJ1-3, with D tentatively TRBD1 (5 bases). V lost 7 bases to trimming and J lost 0 bases, with 16 bases between them. The length of the CDR3 is 16 residues. Germline-derived CDR1 and CDR2 are MNHNS and SASEGT. The CDR3 DNA sequence: TGTGCCAGCACCCCCCGGGACGGAAACTCTGGAAACACCATATATTTT. Its translation: CASTPRDGNSGNTIYF.

This clonotype was seen a few times. V is TRBV19 and J is TRBJ1-6, with D unresolved. CDR3 length: 15 amino acids. V was shortened by 3 bases and J by 7 bases, with 13 bases between the two germline ends. Germline V CDR1 and CDR2: LNHDA, SQIVND (reference sequence). CDR3 region: CASSMASGLNSPLHF. CDR3 coding DNA: TGTGCCAGTAGTATGGCTTCCGGTCTGAATTCACCCCTCCACTTT.

This chain joins TRBV5-6 and TRBJ2-5; 7 bases agree with TRBD1. After removal of 2 bases from V and 3 bases from J, the junction contained 4 bases not matched to a gene. CDR1 SGHDT and CDR2 YYEEEE come from the germline V gene. The CDR3 is 14 amino acids. The DNA of the CDR3 is TGTGCCAGCAGCTTCTCCGGGACAGAAGAGACCCAGTACTTC. Its protein is CASSFSGTEETQYF. The entire variable domain, with the rest obtained from reference TRBV5-6 and TRBJ2-5, is as follows: DAGVTQSPTHLIKTRGQQVTLRCSPKSGHDTVSWYQQALGQGPQFIFQYYEEEERQRGNFPDRFSGHQFPNYSSELNVNALLLGDSALYLCASSFSGTEETQYFGPGTRLLVL.

This clonotype occurred a few times. The chain carries TRBV19 and TRBJ1-2, with D possibly TRBD1 on 6 matching bases. From germline, CDR1 is LNHDA and CDR2 SQIVND (reference sequence). This CDR3 has 13 residues. V was trimmed by 7 bases and J by 3 bases, leaving 12 bases between them. The CDR3 region is CASTGHLYYGYTF. The CDR3 DNA reads TGTGCCAGTACGGGACACCTTTACTATGGCTACACCTTC. The whole variable domain, remainder taken from reference TRBV19 and TRBJ1-2, is DGGITQSPKYLFRKEGQNVTLSCEQNLNHDAMYWYRQDPGQGLRLIYYSQIVNDFQKGDIAEGYSVSREKKESFPLTVTSAQKNPTAFYLCASTGHLYYGYTFGSGTRLTVV.

With respect to this clonotype: A junction end diverges from the germline sequence, so it may reflect a read error. The V and J genes are TRBV27 and TRBJ2-1, with D perhaps matching TRBD1 or TRBD2 (6 bases each). Germline V lookup: CDR1 MNHEY, CDR2 SMNVEV (reference sequence). The CDR3 spans 15 residues. The CDR3 DNA follows: TGTGCCAGCAGAGCTATGGGGGGCTCCTACAGTGAGCAGTTCTTC. Translating gives CASRAMGGSYSEQFF.

The rearrangement joins TRBV14 to TRBJ2-5, with 9 bases that match TRBD2. CDR1 SGHDN and CDR2 FVKESK come from the germline V gene. Trimming took 4 bases from V and 2 from J; bases not matched to a gene: 5. This CDR3 comprises 15 residues. CDR3 loop: CASSPLAGYQETQYF. The DNA of the CDR3 is TGTGCCAGCAGCCCCCTAGCGGGGTATCAAGAGACCCAGTACTTC.

This clonotype has ten or more counts. The rearrangement uses TRBV12-3 or TRBV12-4 and TRBJ2-3; the D gene could be TRBD1 or TRBD2 (6 bases each). V lost 7 bases, J lost 6 bases, and 14 bases lay in between. This CDR3 region has 13 residues. The CDR3: CASTLGGVDTQYF. The CDR3 DNA is TGTGCCAGCACCCTCGGGGGCGTGGATACGCAGTATTTT.

The chain has TRBV2 and TRBJ2-5; 10 bases are a match to TRBD2. With V trimmed by 7 bases and J by 4 bases, 12 bases remained unmatched. The CDR3 extends over 16 amino acids. The V gene's germline CDR1 is SNHLY and CDR2 FYNNEI. CDR3 amino acids: CASKRASGSQAETQYF. In nucleotides, the CDR3 is TGTGCCAGCAAGCGGGCTAGCGGGAGCCAGGCAGAGACCCAGTACTTC.

The chain recombines TRBV6-5 with TRBJ2-5; perhaps TRBD2 as D (6 bases). The J call may be faulty, since TRBJ2-7 better matches the DNA end. Germline V CDR1 and CDR2: MNHEY, SVGAGI. CDR3 length: 14 residues. The CDR3 reads CASSYQEGRYEQYF. The CDR3 DNA sequence: TGTGCCAGCAGTTATCAGGAAGGGAGGTACGAGCAGTACTTC.

This chain links TRBV5-1 with TRBJ2-5; 9 positions agree with TRBD2. V lost 0 bases and J lost 4; bases outside the gene matches: 10. Germline V CDR1 and CDR2: SGHRS, YFSETQ. This CDR3 spans 17 amino acids. The CDR3 DNA reads as TGCGCCAGCAGCTTGGCGGCTAGCGGGGTGAGCGGAGAGACCCAGTACTTC. This codes for CASSLAASGVSGETQYF.